This T cell receptor beta chain stems from a study of T cell repertoires in cytomegalovirus infection. General observations from the study: HLA-C-restricted CMV clonotypes gave the most frequent clonotype in two of eight donors.

TCRdb re-called the reads through MiXCR, storing one row per CDR3 protein. Among around 94,000 distinct CDR3 sequences listed, about 15% were seen once. For this clonotype: Its target is unknown.

There are 15 residues in the CDR3. Germline-derived CDR1 and CDR2 are MDHEN and SYDVKM. Unmatched junction bases numbered 5, after V lost 1 base and J lost 3 bases. V and J are TRBV28 and TRBJ1-2; 7 bases align to TRBD1. Sequenced: PBMCs. The sequence was obtained from a human donor in good health (CMV status not recorded). Some clones in this sample may be carry-over from other donors' samples. This CDR3 is CASSLSRTGHYGYTF. As DNA, the CDR3 is TGTGCCAGCAGTTTATCCCGGACAGGCCACTATGGCTACACCTTC.